One and the same sample provided the 30 T cell receptor beta chains below, sequenced in a study of T cell responses to AZD1222 COVID-19 vaccine. Clones were read by immunoSEQ multiplex PCR, and TCRdb kept only the in-frame ones, dropping some. The sample consists of 110,000 to 150,000 clones, about 94% of them appearing once. This specimen consisted of peripheral blood, obtained on day 0 of AZD1222 vaccination. The receptors derive from an adult in good health.

The J gene is TRBJ2-7, the V gene TRBV5-1, with D perhaps TRBD1 (6 bases). V lost 4 bases, J lost 2 bases, and 13 bases lay in between. This CDR3 contains 14 residues. CDR1 is SGHRS, CDR2 YFSETQ, per germline. The CDR3 DNA follows: TGCGCCAGCAGCCCCGGACAGCCACCCTACGAGCAGTACTTC. Translation: CASSPGQPPYEQYF.

V is TRBV7-3 and J is TRBJ1-4; D uncertain. The CDR3 consists of 13 residues. Deletions cut 5 bases from V and 2 bases from J, with 6 bases between. Germline CDR1 reads SGHTA; CDR2 reads FQGTGA. DNA for the CDR3: TGTGCCAGCAGCGCTGGGACTAATGAAAAACTGTTTTTT. Protein: CASSAGTNEKLFF. The variable domain in full, with the rest retrieved from reference TRBV7-3 and TRBJ1-4, is GAGVSQTPSNKVTEKGKYVELRCDPISGHTALYWYRQSLGQGPEFLIYFQGTGAADDSGLPNDRFFAVRPEGSVSTLKIQRTERGDSAVYLCASSAGTNEKLFFGSGTQLSVL.

The chain joins TRBV15 to TRBJ2-2; TRBD2 matches at 11 bases. The germline CDR1 and CDR2 sequences are LNHNV and YYDKDF (reference sequence). CDR3 length: 17 amino acids. The junction had 7 bases not matched to a gene; V was cut back by 2 bases and J by 5 bases. The CDR3 sequence is CATSRRISGRGTGELFF. CDR3 bases: TGTGCCACCAGCAGACGGATTAGCGGGAGGGGTACCGGGGAGCTGTTTTTT.

The chain uses TRBV15 and TRBJ2-7, with 9 bases identical to TRBD2. Germline CDR1 LNHNV, CDR2 YYDKDF (reference sequence). V shed 5 bases and J 4 bases; nucleotides not matched to a gene: 3. The CDR3 is 13 amino acids. CDR3 in amino acids: CATSRGRVYEQYF. The DNA of the CDR3 is TGTGCCACCAGCCGCGGGAGGGTATACGAGCAGTACTTC.

This chain links TRBV10-1 with TRBJ2-7; perhaps TRBD1 as D (6 bases). Between the trimmed V and J ends, which lost 4 bases and 4 bases, there was a span of 8 bases. The germline V gene encodes CDR1 WNHNN and CDR2 SYGVQD (reference sequence). The CDR3 extends over 12 amino acids. DNA for the CDR3: TGCGCCAGCAGTGCACAGGGATACGAGCAGTACTTC. Translated: CASSAQGYEQYF.

V is TRBV12-3 or TRBV12-4 and J is TRBJ1-2; no reliable D call. The V and J ends lost 9 bases and 1 base respectively, with 9 bases between them. The CDR3 contains 12 residues. CDR3 nucleotides: TGTGCCAGTCGGACCCATAACTATGGCTACACCTTC. Amino acids: CASRTHNYGYTF.

The count of this clone is one. The chain is built from TRBV12-3 or TRBV12-4 and TRBJ1-5; D gene ambiguous. This CDR3 contains 13 residues. Between the trimmed V and J ends, which lost 6 bases and 3 bases, there was a span of 9 bases. CDR3 nucleotide sequence: TGTGCCAGCAGGGGCGGTCCCAATCAGCCCCAGCATTTT. As protein: CASRGGPNQPQHF.

The chain joins TRBV15 to TRBJ2-5, with no clear D. Trimming took 0 bases from V and 7 from J, leaving 3 bases between them. From germline, CDR1 is LNHNV and CDR2 YYDKDF (reference sequence). The CDR3 contains 11 residues. CDR3 in amino acids: CATSRDRTQYF. CDR3 nucleotide sequence: TGTGCCACCAGCAGAGATAGGACCCAGTACTTC.

This clone came up a few times. The chain has TRBV7-2 and TRBJ2-5; 12 bases match TRBD2. The CDR3 loop spans 18 amino acids. CDR1 is SGHTA, CDR2 FQGNSA, per germline. The trim removed 4 bases at V and 4 bases at J, leaving 13 bases unmatched. The CDR3: CASSSPSGRVGLRETQYF. The CDR3 nucleotides are TGTGCCAGCAGCTCGCCTAGCGGGAGGGTAGGGCTGAGAGAGACCCAGTACTTC.

V and J are TRBV3-1 (or the pseudogene TRBV3-2) and TRBJ2-1, with 11 bases matching TRBD2. Germline V gives CDR1 LGHDT, CDR2 YNNKEL (reference sequence). Losses at the gene ends were 3 bases for V and 2 bases for J; bases not matched to a gene: 6. CDR3 size: 17 residues. CDR3 region: CASSHLLAGVAYNEQFF. Here the CDR3 DNA reads TGTGCCAGCAGCCACTTACTAGCGGGGGTTGCCTACAATGAGCAGTTCTTC.

This clone was seen just once. This chain joins TRBV7-8 and TRBJ2-2; possibly TRBD2 for D (5 bases). This CDR3 is built from 16 residues. V was shortened by 1 base and J by 4 bases, with 13 bases between the two germline ends. Germline loops: CDR1 SGHVS, CDR2 FQNEAQ. The CDR3 DNA reads TGTGCCAGCAGCTTAGTGTCTGGGAGTGGCACCGGGGAGCTGTTTTTT. It translates to CASSLVSGSGTGELFF.

The chain recombines TRBV7-8 with TRBJ2-3, with TRBD2 identical over 7 bases. The CDR3 is 16 amino acids. Germline V gives CDR1 SGHVS, CDR2 FQNEAQ. V lost 1 base, J lost 2 bases, and 6 bases stayed unmatched. In nucleotides, the CDR3 is TGTGCCAGCAGCTTAGGGGAGGGACTAAACACAGATACGCAGTATTTT. It is translated as CASSLGEGLNTDTQYF.

This chain connects TRBV19 to TRBJ2-1; 10 bases line up with TRBD2. Germline loops: CDR1 LNHDA, CDR2 SQIVND (reference sequence). The V gene end was trimmed by 1 base and the J gene end by 4 bases; junction bases not matched to a gene: 7. This CDR3 has 17 amino acids. The CDR3 here is CASSIGPSGSWYNEQFF. The CDR3, as DNA: TGTGCCAGTAGTATAGGCCCTAGCGGGAGTTGGTACAATGAGCAGTTCTTC.

The genes are TRBV10-3 and TRBJ2-3; the D call may be TRBD1 or TRBD2 (5 bases each). The CDR3 spans 17 residues. Germline assignment: CDR1 ENHRY and CDR2 SYGVKD. The V and J ends lost 4 bases and 2 bases respectively, with 19 bases between them. The CDR3 loop reads CAISARVGGYLTDTQYF. The CDR3 nucleotides are TGTGCCATCAGTGCGAGGGTTGGGGGATACCTCACAGATACGCAGTATTTT.

The rearrangement joins TRBV6-5 to TRBJ1-6; tentatively, D is TRBD1 (5 bases). The CDR3 runs 16 residues. Per the germline V gene, CDR1 is MNHEY and CDR2 is SVGAGI. With 4 bases removed from V and 3 bases from J, the gap between germline ends came to 13 bases. For the CDR3, the DNA is TGTGCCAGCAGTTCCGCCCTGGGGGGCTATAATTCACCCCTCCACTTT. It translates to CASSSALGGYNSPLHF.

The V call is TRBV7-2, the J call TRBJ1-1, with 7 positions matching TRBD1. Germline values: CDR1 SGHTA, CDR2 FQGNSA. V lost 1 base to trimming and J lost 7 bases; unmatched junction nucleotides: 3. This CDR3 has 13 residues. The CDR3 coding sequence is TGTGCCAGCAGCTTAGTCGGGGACAGTGAAGCTTTCTTT. Amino acid sequence: CASSLVGDSEAFF.

The CDR3 protein is CASSMRGDEGYTF. DNA of the CDR3: TGTGCCAGTAGTATGCGGGGCGACGAGGGCTACACCTTC. The chain is built from TRBV19 and TRBJ1-2, with D perhaps matching TRBD1 (5 bases). With 3 bases removed from V and 8 bases from J, the gap between germline ends came to 13 bases. The CDR3 has 13 amino acids. Germline lookup yields CDR1 LNHDA and CDR2 SQIVND (reference sequence).

This clone has a single count. The chain carries TRBV6-1 and TRBJ1-6; weak D call: TRBD1 (5 bases). Germline CDR1 is MNHNS and CDR2 is SASEGT. V lost 2 bases and J lost 9, with 14 bases in between. CDR3 length: 15 amino acids. In nucleotides, the CDR3 is TGTGCCAGCAGTGAATGGAGGCAGGGAGGTTCACCCCTCCACTTT. This codes for CASSEWRQGGSPLHF.

The V call is TRBV21-1, the J call TRBJ2-7; the D call TRBD1 from the table was never checked on the DNA. TRBV21-1 is given as a pseudogene. This CDR3 region has 18 residues. The CDR3 sequence: CASSKAQVNRGFSYEQYF. As DNA, the CDR3 is TGTGCCAGCAGCAAAGCGCAGGTAAACAGGGGATTCTCCTACGAGCAGTACTTC.

The chain couples TRBV11-2 to TRBJ2-2; a weak D match, TRBD2 (6 bases). V was trimmed by 6 bases and J by 4 bases, leaving 15 bases between them. From germline, CDR1 is SGHAT and CDR2 FQNNGV. The CDR3 is made up of 15 amino acids. CDR3 protein: CASRPPGTLTGELFF. The DNA of the CDR3 is TGTGCCAGCAGGCCTCCCGGGACTCTCACCGGGGAGCTGTTTTTT.

The chain is built from TRBV3-1 (or the pseudogene TRBV3-2) and TRBJ2-1, with 13 bases identical to TRBD2. The CDR3 is made up of 17 amino acids. V trimming: 0 bases; J trimming: 8 bases; junction bases outside the gene matches: 7. Germline lookup yields CDR1 LGHDT and CDR2 YNNKEL (reference sequence). CDR3 DNA: TGTGCCAGCAGCCAAGATTGGGGACTAGCGGGAATACATGAGCAGTTCTTC. The encoded protein is CASSQDWGLAGIHEQFF.

The genes are TRBV5-1 and TRBJ2-1; D ambiguous. Per germline, CDR1 SGHRS and CDR2 YFSETQ. CDR3 length: 13 residues. V was cut by 0 bases and J by 8 bases, with 9 bases left in between. Here the CDR3 DNA reads TGCGCCAGCAGCTTGGTCGTAGCCCATGAGCAGTTCTTC. Its translation is CASSLVVAHEQFF.

CDR3 nucleotide sequence: TGTGCCAGCAGTCGACTAGAGGGGACCGGGGAGCTGTTTTTT. Protein product: CASSRLEGTGELFF. The J gene is TRBJ2-2, the V gene TRBV6-4, with a weak D call TRBD2 (6 bases). Germline V gene lookup returns CDR1 MRHNA and CDR2 SNTAGT. The V gene lost 5 bases and the J gene lost 5 bases, with 12 bases spanning the gap. The CDR3 spans 14 residues.

The chain uses TRBV7-2 and TRBJ1-2; TRBD1 matches 7 bases. Germline CDR1 SGHTA, CDR2 FQGNSA. The V and J ends lost 5 bases and 5 bases, in that order; junction bases with no gene match: 8. The CDR3 has 14 amino acids. The CDR3 nucleotides read TGTGCCAGCAGCCCAGGGGGAGGGGAGTATGGCTACACCTTC. This codes for CASSPGGGEYGYTF.

This chain joins TRBV19 and TRBJ1-6; D not resolved. Per the germline V gene, CDR1 is LNHDA and CDR2 is SQIVND (reference sequence). V was cut by 3 bases and J by 0 bases, with 12 bases left in between. This CDR3 comprises 17 residues. CDR3 loop: CASSIGPRRSYNSPLHF. CDR3 nucleotides: TGTGCCAGTAGTATCGGGCCTCGGCGCTCCTATAATTCACCCCTCCACTTT. Drawing the rest from reference TRBV19 and TRBJ1-6, the complete variable domain is DGGITQSPKYLFRKEGQNVTLSCEQNLNHDAMYWYRQDPGQGLRLIYYSQIVNDFQKGDIAEGYSVSREKKESFPLTVTSAQKNPTAFYLCASSIGPRRSYNSPLHFGNGTRLTVT.

This chain uses TRBV24-1 with TRBJ2-3; 8 bases align to TRBD1. This CDR3 region has 15 residues. Germline lookup yields CDR1 KGHDR and CDR2 SFDVKD. With V trimmed by 4 bases and J by 3 bases, 5 bases remained unmatched. CDR3 nucleotides: TGTGCCACCAGTGACATCAGGGGGCAAACAGATACGCAGTATTTT. Protein sequence: CATSDIRGQTDTQYF.

This rearrangement joins TRBV5-6 to TRBJ2-7; possibly TRBD2 for D (5 bases). Trimming took 0 bases from V and 6 from J, leaving 10 bases between them. The germline V gene encodes CDR1 SGHDT and CDR2 YYEEEE. This CDR3 region has 13 residues. CDR3 coding DNA: TGTGCCAGCAGCTTGGCGGGAATTGGCGAGCAGTACTTC. It translates to CASSLAGIGEQYF.

The chain links TRBV7-8 to TRBJ1-3, with 7 bases aligning to TRBD1. Per the germline V gene, CDR1 is SGHVS and CDR2 is FQNEAQ. The CDR3 has 14 amino acids. After removal of 4 bases from V and 7 bases from J, the junction contained 7 bases not matched to a gene. CDR3 DNA: TGTGCCAGCAGCTCAATTGACAGGGTGAACACCATATATTTT. Protein: CASSSIDRVNTIYF.

The chain joins TRBV19 to TRBJ1-1; 8 nucleotides match TRBD1. J gave up 3 bases and V 5 bases, and 5 bases lay outside the gene matches. CDR3 length: 14 residues. Germline V gives CDR1 LNHDA, CDR2 SQIVND (reference sequence). CDR3 sequence reads: CASSSDRGHTEAFF. As DNA, the CDR3 is TGTGCCAGTAGTTCCGACAGGGGACACACTGAAGCTTTCTTT.

This sequence joins TRBV7-8 and TRBJ2-3, with a possible D match to TRBD2 (7 bases). The CDR3 has 18 amino acids. Deletions cut 5 bases from V and 1 base from J, with 22 bases between. Germline assignment: CDR1 SGHVS and CDR2 FQNEAQ. CDR3 sequence (DNA): TGTGCCAGCAGCCCGGGGGCGGGGGCCAGGGTGGGCACAGATACGCAGTATTTT. It yields the protein CASSPGAGARVGTDTQYF.